A selection of T cell receptor beta chains follows, all from one sample in a study of blood T cells in healthy people across ages. MiXCR, run by TCRdb on the 5' RACE reads, gives a single entry per CDR3 protein. The sample lists hundreds of thousands of distinct CDR3 sequences; 40% to 50% were seen once. Sequencing was carried out using blood. These receptors all stem from a man aged 60 to 69 in good health. Each CDR3 is given with its conserved first and last residue. A D gene is named only where the DNA matches it firmly. Expanded clones are given a class, and other clones once, few, many or no size at all.

CDR3	DNA	size	D	J	V
CASSSGLYSGANVLTF	TGTGCCAGCAGCTCGGGACTCTACTCTGGGGCCAACGTCCTGACTTTC	NA	NA	TRBJ2-6	TRBV7-2
CASSQGDRQLQHF	TGTGCCAGCTCACAGGGCGACCGTCAGCTCCAGCATTTT	NA	NA	TRBJ1-5	TRBV18
CASTHVGRGGEQYF	TGTGCCAGCACGCATGTGGGCAGGGGGGGCGAGCAGTACTTC	few	NA	TRBJ2-7	TRBV6-1
CSASAPPGVQETQYF	TGCAGTGCTAGTGCCCCACCGGGGGTCCAAGAGACCCAGTACTTC	NA	NA	TRBJ2-5	TRBV20-1
CASSSPDEKLFF	TGCGCCAGCAGCAGTCCGGATGAAAAACTGTTTTTT	NA	NA	TRBJ1-4	TRBV5-1
CAISESGYEQYF	TGTGCCATCAGTGAGTCCGGGTACGAGCAGTACTTC	few	NA	TRBJ2-7	TRBV10-3
CASSSPEAGGNGYTF	TGTGCCAGCAGTTCGCCGGAGGCGGGGGGGAATGGCTACACCTTC	NA	NA	TRBJ1-2	TRBV28
CATSDWGAEQYF	TGTGCCACCAGTGATTGGGGGGCCGAGCAGTACTTC	NA	NA	TRBJ2-7	TRBV24-1
CASSLAGGDQYF	TGTGCCAGCAGCTTAGCAGGCGGCGACCAGTACTTC	NA	NA	TRBJ2-7	TRBV7-9
CASSRRVDEQYF	TGTGCCAGCAGCCGGCGGGTTGACGAGCAGTACTTC	NA	NA	TRBJ2-7	TRBV3-1
CASSTRLGRNYEQYF	TGCGCCAGCAGCACCCGCCTTGGACGGAACTACGAGCAGTACTTC	NA	NA	TRBJ2-7	TRBV5-1